Shown below are 31 T cell receptor beta chains from a single sample sequenced in a study of blood T cell repertoires in COVID-19. Sequencing used immunoSEQ multiplex PCR; TCRdb keeps in-frame clones, though not all of them. The profile shows 200,000 to 300,000 clones, 82% of them singletons. What was sequenced was peripheral blood. All receptors come from a woman aged 60-75 years with active or convalescent COVID-19.

The rearrangement links TRBV29-1 to TRBJ1-1; 11 nucleotides align to TRBD1. CDR3 length: 13 residues. After removal of 8 bases from V and 4 bases from J, the junction contained 6 bases not matched to a gene. Germline CDR1 SQVTM, CDR2 ANQGSEA. CDR3 sequence: CSSWTGGGTEAFF. DNA for the CDR3: TGCAGCTCATGGACAGGGGGCGGCACTGAAGCTTTCTTT.

The gene calls are TRBV7-2 and TRBJ2-1, with TRBD1 matching over 7 bases. With V trimmed by 4 bases and J by 4 bases, 7 bases remained unmatched. The CDR3 sequence is 15 residues long. Germline CDR1 is SGHTA and CDR2 is FQGNSA. The DNA of the CDR3 is TGTGCCAGCAGCTCACCCTGGACAGGATACAATGAGCAGTTCTTC. This encodes CASSSPWTGYNEQFF.

This clone appeared a few times. The chain combines TRBV30 with TRBJ1-1; D is undetermined. V was clipped by 3 bases and J by 1 base, with 12 bases between them. The germline CDR1 and CDR2 sequences are GTSNPN and SVGIG (reference sequence). This CDR3 is 14 amino acids long. This CDR3 is CAWRRPPGNTEAFF. The CDR3 DNA follows: TGTGCCTGGAGGAGGCCCCCGGGGAACACTGAAGCTTTCTTT. The full variable domain, its missing parts supplied by reference TRBV30 and TRBJ1-1, is SQTIHQWPATLVQPVGSPLSLECTVEGTSNPNLYWYRQAAGRGLQLLFYSVGIGQISSEVPQNLSASRPQDRQFILSSKKLLLSDSGFYLCAWRRPPGNTEAFFGQGTRLTVV.

The gene calls are TRBV19 and TRBJ2-1; tentative D call: TRBD2 (5 bases). Germline CDR1 LNHDA, CDR2 SQIVND (reference sequence). The CDR3 sequence is 15 residues long. V lost 8 bases and J 2 bases, leaving 16 bases between the germline ends. The DNA for the CDR3 is TGTGCCAGTGGATCTGTGGGAGTACCCTACAATGAGCAGTTCTTC. It is translated as CASGSVGVPYNEQFF.

This rearrangement joins TRBV11-2 to TRBJ1-6; the match to TRBD1 covers 8 bases. CDR3 length: 15 residues. Germline V gives CDR1 SGHAT, CDR2 FQNNGV. Germline trimming cut 5 bases from V and 11 bases from J; bases unmatched to any gene: 11. The CDR3 protein is CASSPRTGRIPPLHF. Here the CDR3 DNA reads TGTGCCAGCAGCCCTCGGACAGGGCGGATTCCACCCCTCCACTTT.

The chain links TRBV6-6 to TRBJ1-2, with D perhaps matching TRBD1 (5 bases). Germline V CDR1 and CDR2: MNHNY, SVGAGI (reference sequence). The CDR3 covers 13 residues. V was clipped by 3 bases and J by 3 bases, with 8 bases between them. CDR3 in amino acids: CASSYGTDYGYTF. The CDR3 nucleotides are TGTGCCAGCAGTTATGGGACTGACTATGGCTACACCTTC.

This clone was detected only a few times. This rearrangement joins TRBV5-1 to TRBJ1-2, with D perhaps matching TRBD1 (6 bases). Germline CDR1 and CDR2: SGHRS and YFSETQ. Trimming pared 2 bases from V and 2 bases from J, leaving 16 bases between. This CDR3 spans 16 amino acids. This chain's CDR3 is CASSFARGQPNYGYTF. The CDR3 nucleotides are TGCGCCAGCAGCTTTGCCCGCGGACAGCCCAACTATGGCTACACCTTC. The full variable domain, completed using reference TRBV5-1 and TRBJ1-2, is KAGVTQTPRYLIKTRGQQVTLSCSPISGHRSVSWYQQTPGQGLQFLFEYFSETQRNKGNFPGRFSGRQFSNSRSEMNVSTLELGDSALYLCASSFARGQPNYGYTFGSGTRLTVV.

V is TRBV4-3 and J is TRBJ1-3, with D possibly TRBD1 on 5 matching bases. V lost 0 bases and J lost 2, with 11 bases in between. The CDR3 extends over 16 amino acids. Per germline, CDR1 LGHNA and CDR2 YSLEER. CDR3 sequence: CASSQEGWGAGNTIYF. The CDR3 DNA sequence: TGCGCCAGCAGCCAAGAAGGGTGGGGGGCTGGAAACACCATATATTTT.

The V and J genes are TRBV28 and TRBJ1-1; unclear D gene. Per the germline V gene, CDR1 is MDHEN and CDR2 is SYDVKM. Trimming pared 1 base from V and 11 bases from J, leaving 11 bases between. This CDR3 is 12 amino acids long. The chain's CDR3 is CASSLYPPGAFF. CDR3 in DNA: TGTGCCAGCAGTTTATATCCGCCGGGGGCTTTCTTT.

The rearrangement links TRBV27 to TRBJ1-2; D gene unclear. This CDR3 comprises 15 residues. Trimming removed 3 bases at V and 2 bases at J, with 13 bases between. CDR1 is MNHEY and CDR2 is SMNVEV in the germline V gene (reference sequence). The CDR3 sequence is CASSLRALGNYGYTF. The CDR3, as DNA: TGTGCCAGCAGTTTGCGGGCCTTAGGGAACTATGGCTACACCTTC.

As regards this clone: This sample includes further DNA sequences coding for the same CDR3. V gene TRBV11-2 combines with J gene TRBJ2-7; tentatively, D is TRBD1 (5 bases). V was shortened by 5 bases and J by 4 bases, with 9 bases between the two germline ends. The CDR3 length is 12 residues. Germline V gives CDR1 SGHAT, CDR2 FQNNGV. CDR3 protein: CASSPDIYEQYF. The CDR3 region has the DNA TGTGCCAGCAGCCCGGACATATACGAGCAGTACTTC.

The chain has TRBV6-5 and TRBJ1-1, with unresolved D. The CDR3 loop spans 13 amino acids. Deletions cut 6 bases from V and 7 bases from J, with 15 bases between. CDR1 MNHEY and CDR2 SVGAGI come from the germline V gene. The CDR3 DNA sequence: TGTGCCAGCAGGGTAGGAGGAATCAGTGAAGCTTTCTTT. Protein product: CASRVGGISEAFF.

The chain uses TRBV5-6 and TRBJ1-2; 8 nucleotides line up with TRBD1. J was trimmed by 0 bases and V by 0 bases; bases with no gene match: 13. Germline V gene sequence: CDR1 SGHDT, CDR2 YYEEEE. The CDR3 length is 19 residues. The CDR3 sequence: CASSLGGQGAVQANYGYTF. For the CDR3, the DNA is TGTGCCAGCAGCTTGGGGGGTCAGGGGGCAGTCCAAGCTAACTATGGCTACACCTTC.

The chain recombines TRBV11-2 with TRBJ2-1; TRBD2 matches 7 bases. CDR1 is SGHAT, CDR2 FQNNGV, per germline. This CDR3 is 15 amino acids long. V gave up 5 bases and J gave up 0 bases; unmatched junction bases: 4. Written as DNA, the CDR3 is TGTGCCAGCAGCCTAGGGAGGGCCTCCTACAATGAGCAGTTCTTC. This gives the protein CASSLGRASYNEQFF.

This clone was seen a single time. The chain couples TRBV6-5 to TRBJ1-2; no firm D call. This CDR3 comprises 14 residues. The germline CDR1 and CDR2 sequences are MNHEY and SVGAGI. Deletions cut 5 bases from V and 4 bases from J, with 14 bases between. As DNA, the CDR3 is TGTGCCAGCAGTACCCCGGGAGGGAGCTATGGCTACACCTTC. This translates into CASSTPGGSYGYTF.

The chain couples TRBV10-3 to TRBJ2-7; 8 bases are shared with TRBD1. After removal of 6 bases from V and 0 bases from J, the junction contained 4 bases not matched to a gene. Germline V CDR1 and CDR2: ENHRY, SYGVKD. The length of the CDR3 is 14 residues. CDR3 coding DNA: TGTGCCATCAGAGGACAGGGTGTCTCCTACGAGCAGTACTTC. Translating gives CAIRGQGVSYEQYF.

The chain joins TRBV2 to TRBJ2-3, with 11 bases matching TRBD2. V dropped 6 bases and J dropped 0; count of bases not matched to a gene: 5. This CDR3 region has 16 residues. Germline CDR1 is SNHLY and CDR2 is FYNNEI. In DNA form, the CDR3 reads TGTGCCAGCAGCCGACTAGCGGGGATAAGCACAGATACGCAGTATTTT. Translation: CASSRLAGISTDTQYF.

This chain connects TRBV20-1 to TRBJ1-2; D not resolved. The V end lost 3 bases, the J end lost 1 base, and 3 bases lay between the germline ends. Germline V CDR1 and CDR2: DFQATT, SNEGSKA (reference sequence). This CDR3 region has 11 residues. CDR3 sequence: CSASVNYGYTF. The DNA of the CDR3 is TGCAGTGCTAGCGTTAACTATGGCTACACCTTC.

The gene calls are TRBV10-3 and TRBJ1-6, with 7 bases aligning to TRBD1. The CDR3 is 14 amino acids. Germline CDR1 reads ENHRY; CDR2 reads SYGVKD. V was clipped by 6 bases and J by 6 bases; unmatched bases: 5. The CDR3 sequence: CAIRTGQSNSPLHF. CDR3 nucleotides: TGTGCCATCAGGACGGGACAGAGTAATTCACCCCTCCACTTT.

The rearrangement uses TRBV5-1 and TRBJ2-5; 10 bases align to TRBD2. Germline trimming cut 3 bases from V and 5 bases from J; bases unmatched to any gene: 1. This CDR3 region has 13 residues. CDR1 and CDR2 (germline): SGHRS, YFSETQ. In nucleotides, the CDR3 is TGCGCCAGCAGCTCGGGACTAGCGGAGACCCAGTACTTC. Its translation is CASSSGLAETQYF.

This chain connects TRBV5-5 to TRBJ1-6; 7 nucleotides match TRBD1. CDR1 and CDR2 (germline): SGHKS, YYEKEE (reference sequence). This CDR3 comprises 12 residues. V lost 4 bases, J lost 14 bases, and 6 bases stayed unmatched. DNA for the CDR3: TGTGCCAGCAGCCTAGAACAGGGGACCCTCCACTTT. Encoded protein: CASSLEQGTLHF.

The genes are TRBV4-1 and TRBJ1-3; the match to TRBD1 covers 8 bases. The CDR3 consists of 14 residues. Germline V lookup: CDR1 MGHRA, CDR2 YSYEKL. With 1 base clipped from V and 4 bases from J, the junction kept 0 bases outside the gene matches. As DNA, the CDR3 is TGCGCCAGCAGCCAAGGGACAGGGGGAAACACCATATATTTT. This sequence encodes CASSQGTGGNTIYF.

This sequence joins TRBV2 and TRBJ2-1; the match to TRBD1 covers 7 bases. The CDR3 is 16 amino acids. The V gene end was trimmed by 0 bases and the J gene end by 1 base; junction bases not matched to a gene: 3. Germline values: CDR1 SNHLY, CDR2 FYNNEI. This chain's CDR3 is CASSEATGKSYNEQFF. As DNA, the CDR3 is TGTGCCAGCAGTGAAGCGACAGGGAAATCCTACAATGAGCAGTTCTTC.

The chain combines TRBV9 with TRBJ2-3; TRBD2 aligns across 8 bases. Per germline, CDR1 SGDLS and CDR2 YYNGEE. CDR3 length equals 16 residues. J gave up 0 bases and V 6 bases, and 9 bases lay outside the gene matches. This CDR3 reads CASTKAGVPSTDTQYF. CDR3 nucleotide sequence: TGTGCCAGCACCAAAGCGGGGGTTCCTAGCACAGATACGCAGTATTTT. The variable domain in full, with the rest retrieved from reference TRBV9 and TRBJ2-3, is DSGVTQTPKHLITATGQRVTLRCSPRSGDLSVYWYQQSLDQGLQFLIQYYNGEERAKGNILERFSAQQFPDLHSELNLSSLELGDSALYFCASTKAGVPSTDTQYFGPGTRLTVL.

The count of this clone is one. V is TRBV7-2 and J is TRBJ1-1, with D maybe TRBD1 (5 bases). Deletions cut 4 bases from V and 5 bases from J, with 17 bases between. The CDR3 covers 15 residues. Germline V CDR1 and CDR2: SGHTA, FQGNSA. The CDR3 spells CASSSHGGGSTEAFF. The DNA for the CDR3 is TGTGCCAGCAGCTCTCACGGGGGGGGGAGTACTGAAGCTTTCTTT.

Notes on this clone: The sample holds other DNA sequences that translate to the same CDR3. The genes are TRBV18 and TRBJ1-5; 11 bases are shared with TRBD1. V lost 2 bases to trimming and J lost 4 bases; unmatched junction nucleotides: 1. The CDR3 extends over 15 amino acids. Germline CDR1 KGHSH, CDR2 LQKENI. CDR3 protein: CASSPGTGGNQPQHF. The CDR3 nucleotides are TGTGCCAGCTCACCAGGGACAGGGGGAAATCAGCCCCAGCATTTT.

This clone was counted once. This sequence joins TRBV7-2 and TRBJ2-1; TRBD2 matches at 15 bases. Germline CDR1 and CDR2: SGHTA and FQGNSA. J was trimmed by 0 bases and V by 5 bases; bases with no gene match: 5. The CDR3 is 18 residues long. The DNA of the CDR3 is TGTGCCAGCAGCACACGGACTAGCGGGGGGGCCTCCTACAATGAGCAGTTCTTC. It specifies CASSTRTSGGASYNEQFF.

The J gene is TRBJ1-6, the V gene TRBV7-9; D gene uncertain. Trimming left V 5 bases short and J 14 bases short, with 16 bases between. CDR3 length: 13 amino acids. Germline CDR1 is SEHNR and CDR2 is FQNEAQ (reference sequence). CDR3 in amino acids: CASSPRGIAALHF. DNA of the CDR3: TGTGCCAGCAGCCCCCGGGGAATTGCGGCCCTCCACTTT.

This chain joins TRBV30 and TRBJ2-7; 8 bases map to TRBD1. The CDR3 is made up of 13 amino acids. The junction had 8 bases not matched to a gene; V was cut back by 8 bases and J by 2 bases. Germline V gives CDR1 GTSNPN, CDR2 SVGIG (reference sequence). CDR3 region: CAGTTGATYEQYF. DNA of the CDR3: TGTGCCGGAACGACAGGGGCAACCTACGAGCAGTACTTC.

About this clone itself: This may stem from a read error, because a much larger clone lies one nucleotide away. The rearrangement uses TRBV7-3 and TRBJ1-1; a possible D gene is TRBD1 (5 bases). Germline V lookup: CDR1 SGHTA, CDR2 FQGTGA. With 0 bases removed from V and 1 base from J, the gap between germline ends came to 6 bases. The CDR3 has 14 residues. The DNA of the CDR3 is TGTGCCAGCAGCTTAACCGGGGGGAACACTGAAGCTTTCTTT. As protein: CASSLTGGNTEAFF.

This clone was picked up one time. J is TRBJ1-3 and V is TRBV18, with D possibly being TRBD1 (6 bases). In germline, CDR1 is KGHSH, CDR2 LQKENI. This CDR3 region has 17 residues. Trimming left V 3 bases short and J 1 base short, with 16 bases between. The CDR3, as DNA: TGTGCCAGCTCACCTCGGTCAGGGGATTGGTCTGGAAACACCATATATTTT. Translating it yields CASSPRSGDWSGNTIYF.